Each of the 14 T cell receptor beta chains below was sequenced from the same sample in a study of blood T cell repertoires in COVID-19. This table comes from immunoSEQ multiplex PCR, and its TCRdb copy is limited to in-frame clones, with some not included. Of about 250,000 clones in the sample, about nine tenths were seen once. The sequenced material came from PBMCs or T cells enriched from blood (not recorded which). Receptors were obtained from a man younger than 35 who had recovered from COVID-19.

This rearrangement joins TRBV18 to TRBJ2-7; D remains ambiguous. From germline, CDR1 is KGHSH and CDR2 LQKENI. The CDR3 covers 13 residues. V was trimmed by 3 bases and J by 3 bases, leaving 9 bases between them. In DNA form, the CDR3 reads TGTGCCAGCTCACCCTACAGTGACTACGAGCAGTACTTC. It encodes CASSPYSDYEQYF.

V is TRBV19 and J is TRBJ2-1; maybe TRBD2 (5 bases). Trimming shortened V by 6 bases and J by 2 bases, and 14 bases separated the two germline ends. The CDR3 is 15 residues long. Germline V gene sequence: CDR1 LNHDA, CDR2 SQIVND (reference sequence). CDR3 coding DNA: TGTGCCAGTAGACCTACTAGGCCCACCTACAATGAGCAGTTCTTC. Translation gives CASRPTRPTYNEQFF.

CDR3 amino acids: CASSRGDRGVRETQYF. The CDR3 DNA follows: TGTGCCAGCAGCCGTGGAGACAGGGGCGTCCGGGAGACCCAGTACTTC. The chain uses TRBV7-9 and TRBJ2-5; 8 positions match TRBD1. Germline CDR1 and CDR2: SEHNR and FQNEAQ (reference sequence). The V and J ends lost 5 bases and 5 bases, in that order; junction bases with no gene match: 13. The CDR3 extends over 16 amino acids. Filled out from reference TRBV7-9 and TRBJ2-5, the complete variable domain reads DTGVSQNPRHKITKRGQNVTFRCDPISEHNRLYWYRQTLGQGPEFLTYFQNEAQLEKSRLLSDRFSAERPKGSFSTLEIQRTEQGDSAMYLCASSRGDRGVRETQYFGPGTRLLVL.

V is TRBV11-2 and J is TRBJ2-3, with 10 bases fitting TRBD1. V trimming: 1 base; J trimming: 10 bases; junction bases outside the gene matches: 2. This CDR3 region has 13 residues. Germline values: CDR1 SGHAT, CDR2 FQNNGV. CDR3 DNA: TGTGCCAGCAGCTTAGGGGACAGGGGAGCGCAGTATTTT. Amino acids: CASSLGDRGAQYF.

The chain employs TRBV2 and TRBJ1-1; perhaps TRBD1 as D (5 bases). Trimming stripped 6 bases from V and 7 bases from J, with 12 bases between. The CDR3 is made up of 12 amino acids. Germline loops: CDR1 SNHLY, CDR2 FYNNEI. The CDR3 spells CASRQTGSEAFF. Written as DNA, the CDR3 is TGTGCCAGCAGACAAACAGGTAGTGAAGCTTTCTTT. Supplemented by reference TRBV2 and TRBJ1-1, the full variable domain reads EPEVTQTPSHQVTQMGQEVILRCVPISNHLYFYWYRQILGQKVEFLVSFYNNEISEKSEIFDDQFSVERPDGSNFTLKIRSTKLEDSAMYFCASRQTGSEAFFGQGTRLTVV.

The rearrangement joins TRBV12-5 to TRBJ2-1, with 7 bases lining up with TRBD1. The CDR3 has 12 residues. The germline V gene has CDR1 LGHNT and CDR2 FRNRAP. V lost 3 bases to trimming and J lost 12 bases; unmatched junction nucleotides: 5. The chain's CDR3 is CASGFLDRRQFF. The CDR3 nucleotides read TGTGCTAGTGGTTTTTTGGACAGGCGGCAGTTCTTC.

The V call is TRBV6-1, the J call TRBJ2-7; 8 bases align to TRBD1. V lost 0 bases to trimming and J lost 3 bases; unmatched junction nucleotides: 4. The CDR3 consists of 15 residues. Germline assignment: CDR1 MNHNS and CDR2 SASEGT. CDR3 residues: CASSEAAGQDYEQYF. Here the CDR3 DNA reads TGTGCCAGCAGTGAAGCGGCGGGACAGGACTACGAGCAGTACTTC.

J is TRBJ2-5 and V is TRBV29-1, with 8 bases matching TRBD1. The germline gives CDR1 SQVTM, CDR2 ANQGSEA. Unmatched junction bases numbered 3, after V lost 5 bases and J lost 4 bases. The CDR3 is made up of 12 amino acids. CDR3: CSVLGQGETQYF. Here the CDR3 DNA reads TGCAGCGTTTTAGGACAGGGAGAGACCCAGTACTTC.

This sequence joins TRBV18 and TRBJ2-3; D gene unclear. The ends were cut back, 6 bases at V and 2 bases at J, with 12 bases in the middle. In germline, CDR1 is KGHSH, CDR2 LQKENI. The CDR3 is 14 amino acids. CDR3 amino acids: CASSRVGITDTQYF. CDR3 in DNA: TGTGCCAGCTCCCGGGTGGGTATCACAGATACGCAGTATTTT.

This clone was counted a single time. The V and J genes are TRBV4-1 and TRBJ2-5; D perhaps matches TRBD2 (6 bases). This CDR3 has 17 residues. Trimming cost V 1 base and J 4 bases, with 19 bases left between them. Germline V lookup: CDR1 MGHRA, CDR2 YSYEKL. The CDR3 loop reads CASSQGVLATQPETQYF. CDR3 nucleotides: TGCGCCAGCAGCCAAGGGGTGCTAGCGACGCAACCAGAGACCCAGTACTTC.

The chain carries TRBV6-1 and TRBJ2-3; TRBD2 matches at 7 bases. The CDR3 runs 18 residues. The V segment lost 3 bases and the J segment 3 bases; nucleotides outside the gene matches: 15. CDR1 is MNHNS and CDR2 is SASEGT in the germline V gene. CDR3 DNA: TGTGCCAGCAGTGACCGGGTCTTCGAGGGAGGGAGTACAGATACGCAGTATTTT. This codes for CASSDRVFEGGSTDTQYF.

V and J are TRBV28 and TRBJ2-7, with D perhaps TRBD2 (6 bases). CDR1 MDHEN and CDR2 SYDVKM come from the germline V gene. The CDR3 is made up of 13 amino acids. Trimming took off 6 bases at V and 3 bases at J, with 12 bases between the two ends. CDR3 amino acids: CASRGGGDYEQYF. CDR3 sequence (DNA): TGTGCCAGCAGGGGGGGAGGTGACTACGAGCAGTACTTC.

The CDR3 DNA reads as TGTGCCAGCAGCCCAGGACTAGCGGGAGTTGTGCATGAGCAGTTCTTC. As protein: CASSPGLAGVVHEQFF. J is TRBJ2-1 and V is TRBV3-1 (or the pseudogene TRBV3-2); 13 bases are a match to TRBD2. The junction had 8 bases not matched to a gene; V was cut back by 4 bases and J by 8 bases. The CDR3 consists of 16 residues. Germline V gene sequence: CDR1 LGHDT, CDR2 YNNKEL (reference sequence).

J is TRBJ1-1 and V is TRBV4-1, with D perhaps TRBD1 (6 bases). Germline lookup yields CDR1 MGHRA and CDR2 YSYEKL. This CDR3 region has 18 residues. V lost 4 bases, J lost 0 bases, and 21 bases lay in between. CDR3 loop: CASSPIFRTAQMNTEAFF. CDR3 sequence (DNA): TGCGCCAGCAGCCCCATTTTCCGGACAGCTCAAATGAACACTGAAGCTTTCTTT.